This T cell receptor (beta chain) was documented in a study of T cells in Graves' hyperthyroidism and ophthalmopathy. If no ophthalmopathy progression occurred within 18 months, Graves' hyperthyroidism was stable. Amplification of TCR beta CDR3 regions used RNA as the template. A first-round RT-PCR of the TCR CDR3 used the HTBI primer set. TCRdb independently ran MiXCR on the multiplex PCR reads; one entry per CDR3 protein. Altogether a few hundred thousand distinct CDR3 sequences are present, under 15% being singletons, with the ten largest covering approximately 32%. The CDR3 loop spans 17 amino acids. Germline V CDR1 and CDR2: SGHRS, YFSETQ. V shed 3 bases and J shed 1 base, with 19 bases lying between them. As regards this clonotype: Its antigen is still unknown.

Overall study findings and caveats: The model foresaw ophthalmopathy a median 6.5 months prior to onset. Blood shared most expanded thyroid clonotypes above 0.001.

The V and J genes are TRBV5-1 and TRBJ2-5; D possibly uses TRBD1 or TRBD2 (5 bases each). The clonotype originates from a woman aged 25-40 years with Graves' hyperthyroidism. The sequenced sample was blood. As DNA, the CDR3 is TGCGCCAGCAGCTACTATCGAATCGGGACGACCCAAGAGACCCAGTACTTC. It specifies CASSYYRIGTTQETQYF.